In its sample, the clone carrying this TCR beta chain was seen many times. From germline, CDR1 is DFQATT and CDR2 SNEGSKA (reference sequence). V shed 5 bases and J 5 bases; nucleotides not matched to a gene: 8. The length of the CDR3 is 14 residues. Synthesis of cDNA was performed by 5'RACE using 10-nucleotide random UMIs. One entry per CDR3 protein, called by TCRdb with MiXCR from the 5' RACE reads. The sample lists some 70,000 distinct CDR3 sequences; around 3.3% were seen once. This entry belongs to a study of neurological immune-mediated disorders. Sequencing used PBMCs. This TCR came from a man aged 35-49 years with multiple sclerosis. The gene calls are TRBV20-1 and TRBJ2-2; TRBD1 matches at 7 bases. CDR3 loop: CSASRTGGTGELFF. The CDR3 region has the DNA TGCAGTGCTTCACGGACAGGAGGTACCGGGGAGCTGTTTTTT.